This T cell receptor (beta chain) appears in the sequencing data of a study of blood T cell repertoires in COVID-19. Whole-study context: Samples representing acute and convalescent COVID-19 were sourced from the United States, Italy and Spain. Sources were T cells, B-cell-depleted T cells, or PBMCs; the material itself was cDNA or gDNA.

CDR3 length: 13 residues. V gave up 10 bases and J gave up 7 bases; unmatched junction bases: 7. Germline V gene lookup returns CDR1 LNHDA and CDR2 SQIVND (reference sequence). How the authors handled the data: The authors estimated nucleated cell counts from reference gene primer amplification. The protocol was immunoSEQ multiplex PCR, while the TCRdb copy is restricted to in-frame clones and leaves out a portion. Clone size and the V and J calls come from that table; the DNA yielded D and trimming. The data show roughly 49,000 clones, about 83% seen once. The chain couples TRBV19 to TRBJ1-5, with 10 bases that match TRBD1. Sequences were obtained from peripheral blood. The TCR originated in a man aged 40-55 years with acute or convalescent COVID-19. The CDR3: CATNDRGQQPQHF. For the CDR3, the DNA is TGTGCCACAAACGACAGGGGGCAACAGCCCCAGCATTTT.